The present TCR beta chain was sequenced within a study of neoadjuvant nivolumab and ipilimumab in lung cancer. Germline V CDR1 and CDR2: SGHTA, FQGNSA. The CDR3 runs 13 residues. V shed 5 bases and J 7 bases; nucleotides not matched to a gene: 4. Sequenced by immunoSEQ multiplex PCR; TCRdb stores in-frame clones only, minus some. The table has 25,000 to 35,000 clones, 75% to 85% seen once. The V and J genes are TRBV7-2 and TRBJ1-3, with TRBD1 matching over 8 bases. Sequences were derived from tumor tissue, sampled after neoadjuvant nivolumab, alone or with ipilimumab, at or shortly before surgery. The clonotype was recovered from an adult with non-small cell lung cancer. The chain's CDR3 is CASSLDRANTIYF. DNA for the CDR3: TGTGCCAGCAGCCTGGACAGGGCGAACACCATATATTTT.